The TCR beta chain described here comes from a study of graft-versus-host responses after intestinal transplantation. General study points: Patients with graft-donor T cell macrochimerism had high graft-versus-host to host-versus-graft clonal ratios in allografts.

Assay: immunoSEQ multiplex PCR; the TCRdb copy retains only in-frame clones and omits some. The sample lists tens of thousands of clones; around 90% were seen once. Concerning this clone: Its antigen is currently unknown.

The source is a human donor who was the organ donor for an intestinal transplant. Material: unstimulated CD4+ T cells sorted from spleen or lymph node cells, obtained before transplant.

CDR3 nucleotides: TGTGCCAGCGTCCGGACTAGCCGGATCGGGGAGCTGTTTTTT. Its protein is CASVRTSRIGELFF. This rearrangement joins TRBV2 to TRBJ2-2; 8 nucleotides line up with TRBD2. V shed 8 bases, J shed 7 bases, and the junction held 9 bases outside the gene matches. CDR1 is SNHLY and CDR2 is FYNNEI in the germline V gene. This CDR3 has 14 amino acids.